The present TCR beta chain was sequenced within a study of T cell repertoires in cytomegalovirus infection. Whole-study context: From public TCR beta signatures came an indication of both CMV infection and matching HLA type.

Broader study findings: Individuals carrying CMV plus the relevant HLA were identified by cumulative frequency of public TCR beta families. In two of eight donors, the top clonotype was HLA-C-restricted CMV-specific.

Comment on this clonotype: Its target is unknown.

The germline CDR1 and CDR2 sequences are MDHEN and SYDVKM. V lost 5 bases, J lost 2 bases, and 13 bases lay in between. This CDR3 contains 14 residues. TCRdb processed the reads anew with MiXCR; each CDR3 protein has one entry. The top ten clones hold about 15% of a sample with 310,000 or so distinct CDR3 sequences, 20% to 30% of them seen once. The rearrangement uses TRBV28 and TRBJ2-7; unclear D gene. The TCR comes from a human donor in good health (CMV status not recorded). Some clones in this sample may be carry-over from other donors' samples. Input material: PBMCs. CDR3 nucleotide sequence: TGTGCCAGCAGTCTCTCCGGTTGGGCCTACGAGCAGTACTTC. Residues: CASSLSGWAYEQYF.